Below, one T cell receptor beta chain is given with its context. V was trimmed by 0 bases and J by 2 bases, leaving 12 bases between them. CDR1 is SGDLS and CDR2 is YYNGEE in the germline V gene. This CDR3 is 15 amino acids long. This entry comes from a study of cytomegalovirus exposure and HLA in healthy donors. Primers included in the PCR were 60 Vbeta and 13 Jbeta primers. Data came from immunoSEQ multiplex PCR; TCRdb stores just in-frame clones and leaves some out. This table holds hundreds of thousands of clones, 85% to 90% found once. The chain carries TRBV9 and TRBJ2-7; a weak D match, TRBD2 (7 bases). The sequenced material came from PBMCs. This sequence was found in a woman under 30 in good health and CMV-seronegative. For the CDR3, the DNA is TGTGCCAGCAGCGTAGAGGGGGGGGTTACCTACGAGCAGTACTTC. It yields the protein CASSVEGGVTYEQYF.